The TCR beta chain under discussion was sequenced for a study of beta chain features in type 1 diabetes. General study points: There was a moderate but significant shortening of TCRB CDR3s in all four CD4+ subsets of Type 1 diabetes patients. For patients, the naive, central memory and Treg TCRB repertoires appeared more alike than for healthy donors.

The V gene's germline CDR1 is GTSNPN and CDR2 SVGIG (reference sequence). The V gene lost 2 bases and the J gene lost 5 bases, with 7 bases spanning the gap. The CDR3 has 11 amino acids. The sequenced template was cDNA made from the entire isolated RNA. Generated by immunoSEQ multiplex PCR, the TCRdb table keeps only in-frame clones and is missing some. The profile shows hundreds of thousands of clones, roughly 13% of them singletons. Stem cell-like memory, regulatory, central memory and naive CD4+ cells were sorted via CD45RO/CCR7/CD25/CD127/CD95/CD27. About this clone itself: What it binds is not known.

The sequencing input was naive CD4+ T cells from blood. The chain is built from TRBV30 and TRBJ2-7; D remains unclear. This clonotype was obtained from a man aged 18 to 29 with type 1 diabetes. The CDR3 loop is CAWSWLDEQYF. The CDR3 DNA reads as TGTGCCTGGAGTTGGTTGGACGAGCAGTACTTC.